The source of this T cell receptor (beta chain) is a study of B cell selection in AIRE deficiency. CDR1 and CDR2 (germline): SEHNR, FQNEAQ (reference sequence). The CDR3 is 14 residues long. V lost 5 bases to trimming and J lost 5 bases; unmatched junction nucleotides: 3. Conventional CD4 T cells were sorted as CD4+CD127+ cells. Profiling relied on immunoSEQ multiplex PCR, and the TCRdb table lists in-frame clones only, not all of them. This table holds about 25,000 clones, roughly 96% found once. This clonotype originated in a human donor in good health. The source material was CD4+CD127+ conventional T cells sorted from PBMCs. The V call is TRBV7-9, the J call TRBJ2-2, with 9 bases identical to TRBD1. In nucleotides, the CDR3 is TGTGCCAGCAGCCGCGGACAGGGGACCGGGGAGCTGTTTTTT. It codes for CASSRGQGTGELFF.